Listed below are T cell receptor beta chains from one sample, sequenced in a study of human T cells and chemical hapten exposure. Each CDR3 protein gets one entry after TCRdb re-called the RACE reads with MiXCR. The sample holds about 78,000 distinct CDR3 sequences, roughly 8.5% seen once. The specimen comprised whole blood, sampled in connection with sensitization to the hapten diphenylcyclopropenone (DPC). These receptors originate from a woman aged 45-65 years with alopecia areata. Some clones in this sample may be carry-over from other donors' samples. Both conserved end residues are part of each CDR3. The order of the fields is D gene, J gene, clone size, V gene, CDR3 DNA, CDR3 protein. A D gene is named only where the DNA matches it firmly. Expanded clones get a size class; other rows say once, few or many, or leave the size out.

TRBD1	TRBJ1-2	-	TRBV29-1	TGCAGCGTTGGGGAGGGGGCCGGCTACACCTTC	CSVGEGAGYTF
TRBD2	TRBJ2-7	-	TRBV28	TGTGCCAGCACCCTGGGACTAGCGGGAGGGCTCGAGCAGTACTTC	CASTLGLAGGLEQYF
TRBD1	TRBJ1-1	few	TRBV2	TGTGCCAGCAGTGAGGGCCGGGCAGGGGGCAACACTGAAGCTTTCTTT	CASSEGRAGGNTEAFF
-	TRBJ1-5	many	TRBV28	TGTGCCAGCAGTTTCCCCACCGGGGAAGCTAGCAATCAGCCCCAGCATTTT	CASSFPTGEASNQPQHF
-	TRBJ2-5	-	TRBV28	TGTGCCAGCAGTTTACTACCGACAGGCGGTTTGGAGACCCAGTACTTC	CASSLLPTGGLETQYF
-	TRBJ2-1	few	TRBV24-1	TGTGCCACCAGTGGTTCCCTAGGTGTAAATGAGCAGTTCTTC	CATSGSLGVNEQFF
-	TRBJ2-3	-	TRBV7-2	TGTGCCAGCAGCTTAGAGCTGGGGGGCACAGATACGCAGTATTTT	CASSLELGGTDTQYF
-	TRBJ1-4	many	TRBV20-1	TGCAGTGCCCCGGCGGGCCCGAGGGATTCAACTTACGAAAAACTGTTTTTT	CSAPAGPRDSTYEKLFF
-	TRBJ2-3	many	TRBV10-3	TGTGCCATCAGTGAGGGCGGCCTTAGCACAGATACGCAGTATTTT	CAISEGGLSTDTQYF
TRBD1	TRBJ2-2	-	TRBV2	TGTGCCAGCAGACAGGGGGCAAACACCGGGGAGCTGTTTTTT	CASRQGANTGELFF
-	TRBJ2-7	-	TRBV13	TGTGCCAGCAGCTTAGACCACGAGCAGTACTTC	CASSLDHEQYF
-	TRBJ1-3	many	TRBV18	TGTGCCAGCTCTACCTTGCCAGGGCCTGAAAACACCATATATTTT	CASSTLPGPENTIYF
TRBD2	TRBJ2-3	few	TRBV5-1	TGCGCCAGCAGCTTGCTAGCGGCTAGCACAGATACGCAGTATTTT	CASSLLAASTDTQYF
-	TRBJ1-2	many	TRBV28	TGTGCCAGCAGTCTCCCCCCTCAAATCGACGGAAGCTATGGCTACACCTTC	CASSLPPQIDGSYGYTF
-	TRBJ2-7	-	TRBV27	TGTGCCAGCTCAGCTACTCCTACCTACGAGCAGTACTTC	CASSATPTYEQYF
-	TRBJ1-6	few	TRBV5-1	TGCGCCAGCAGCTTGACTCCGGGACTGAGTAATTCACCCCTCCACTTT	CASSLTPGLSNSPLHF
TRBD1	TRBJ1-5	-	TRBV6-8	TGTGCCAGCAGATCCACAGGGGGTAGCAATCAGCCCCAGCATTTT	CASRSTGGSNQPQHF
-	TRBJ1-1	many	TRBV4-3	TGCGCCAGCAGCCAAGAAAAAGGGGACATGAACACTGAAGCTTTCTTT	CASSQEKGDMNTEAFF
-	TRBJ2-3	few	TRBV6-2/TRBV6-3	TGTGCCAGCAGTTACAGCAATACGCAGTATTTT	CASSYSNTQYF
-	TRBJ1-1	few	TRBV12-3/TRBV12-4	TGTGCCAGCAGTCCATCCGGGATCCCGAACACTGAAGCTTTCTTT	CASSPSGIPNTEAFF
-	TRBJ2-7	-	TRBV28	TGTGCCAGCAGTCCTACGGGGCGGTACGAGCAGTACTTC	CASSPTGRYEQYF
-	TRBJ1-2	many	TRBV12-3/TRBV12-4	TGTGCCAGCAGTTTACAGTACGGCTACACCTTC	CASSLQYGYTF
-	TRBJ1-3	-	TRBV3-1	TGTGCCAGCAGCCCTCAATCGCTAAACACCATATATTTT	CASSPQSLNTIYF
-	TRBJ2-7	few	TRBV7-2	TGTGCCAGCACCCCTCTGACCTCCTACGAGCAGTACTTC	CASTPLTSYEQYF
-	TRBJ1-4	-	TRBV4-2	TGTGCCAGCAGCCAAGATAGAAGGGGACCTCATAATGAAAAACTGTTTTTT	CASSQDRRGPHNEKLFF
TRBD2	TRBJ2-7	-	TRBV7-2	TGTGCCAGCAGCTTAGTAGCGGGGAGTACCTACGAGCAGTACTTC	CASSLVAGSTYEQYF
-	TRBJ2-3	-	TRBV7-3	TGTGCCAGCAGCACGAATAGCGTGGGTCCTGACAGAGATACGCAGTATTTT	CASSTNSVGPDRDTQYF
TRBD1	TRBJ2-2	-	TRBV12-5	TGTGCTAGTGGTTTGGGGCAGGGGGAAGGCACCGGGGAGCTGTTTTTT	CASGLGQGEGTGELFF
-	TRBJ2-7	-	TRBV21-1	TGTGCCAGCGCTAGGGCGCGTACCTACGAGCAGTACTTC	CASARARTYEQYF
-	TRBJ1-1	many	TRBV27	TGTGCCAGCAGTTTATCTGCAGGAGTGAACACTGAAGCTTTCTTT	CASSLSAGVNTEAFF
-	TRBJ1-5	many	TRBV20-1	TGCAGTGCCCACGAGGCGAGTAAGCCCCAGCATTTT	CSAHEASKPQHF
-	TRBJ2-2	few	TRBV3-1	TGTGCCAGCGGGGGCTACACCGGGGAGCTGTTTTTT	CASGGYTGELFF
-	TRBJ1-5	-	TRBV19	TGTGCCAGTAGTATCCTAGGAGGGTCTCAGCCCCAGCATTTT	CASSILGGSQPQHF
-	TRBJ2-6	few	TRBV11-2	TGTGCCAGCTCACCGGCACCCAACGTCCTGACTTTC	CASSPAPNVLTF
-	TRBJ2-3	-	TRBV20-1	TGCAGTGCTACAGATGGGGCGCAGGGGCGAACAGATACGCAGTATTTT	CSATDGAQGRTDTQYF
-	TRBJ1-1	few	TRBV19	TGTGCCAGTAACGATATAGGGAAGAGCACTGAAGCTTTCTTT	CASNDIGKSTEAFF
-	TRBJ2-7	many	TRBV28	TGTGCCAGCACCGGAGAGAGACCCAGGGAGCAGTACTTC	CASTGERPREQYF
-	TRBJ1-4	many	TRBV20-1	TGCAGTGCGAGTCAGGGGAGTGTTAATGAAAAACTGTTTTTT	CSASQGSVNEKLFF
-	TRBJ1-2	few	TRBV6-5	TGTGCCAGCAGCCCGGTGGGGGGGGTACAATATGGCTACACCTTC	CASSPVGGVQYGYTF
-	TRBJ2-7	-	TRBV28	TGTGCCAGCACCATGGAGGGGGGGACCTACGAGCAGTACTTC	CASTMEGGTYEQYF
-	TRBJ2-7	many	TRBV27	TGTGCCAGCAGCGCCTACGAGCAGTACTTC	CASSAYEQYF
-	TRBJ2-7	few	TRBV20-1	TGCAGTGCTAATTACGGGACCGCCGGGTACGAGCAGTACTTC	CSANYGTAGYEQYF